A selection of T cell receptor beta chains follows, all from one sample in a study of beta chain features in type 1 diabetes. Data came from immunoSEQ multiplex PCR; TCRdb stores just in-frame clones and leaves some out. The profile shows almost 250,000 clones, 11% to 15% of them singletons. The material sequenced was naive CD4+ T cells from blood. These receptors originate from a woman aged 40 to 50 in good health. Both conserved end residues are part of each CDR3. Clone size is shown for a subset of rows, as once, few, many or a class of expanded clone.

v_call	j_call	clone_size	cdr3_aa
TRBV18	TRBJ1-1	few	CASSPGTGLDTEAFF
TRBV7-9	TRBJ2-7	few	CASSYPSAGGQGEQYF
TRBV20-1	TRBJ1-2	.	CSAPAVGGYTF
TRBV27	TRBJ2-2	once	CASRPGRGGVTGELFF
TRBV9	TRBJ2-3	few	CASSVGSGGSTSTDTQYF
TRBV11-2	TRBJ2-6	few	CASSLAVVGSGANVLTF
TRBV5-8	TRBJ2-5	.	CASSLADAGRETQYF
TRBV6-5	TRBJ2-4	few	CASSYGPGIGIQYF
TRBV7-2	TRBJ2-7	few	CASSLEALALWSEQYF
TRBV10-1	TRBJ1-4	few	CASSESGQEHEKLFF
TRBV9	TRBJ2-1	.	CASSRGGDEQFF
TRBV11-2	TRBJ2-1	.	CASSLAGGRSYNEQFF
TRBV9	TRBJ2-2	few	CASSLAGTGRVGELFF
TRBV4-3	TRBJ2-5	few	CASSQVSGDGETQYF
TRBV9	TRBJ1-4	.	CASSARATTNEKLFF
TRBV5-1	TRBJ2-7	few	CASSLGGTGHPEQYF
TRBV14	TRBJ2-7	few	CASSRQVGSEQYF
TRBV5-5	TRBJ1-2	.	CASSFSDRGYGYTF
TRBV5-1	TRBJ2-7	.	CASSLAVTYEQYF
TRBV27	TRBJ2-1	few	CASKLGRGINNEQFF
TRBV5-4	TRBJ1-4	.	CASSLDSWNEKLFF
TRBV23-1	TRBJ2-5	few	CATYSRGGETQYF
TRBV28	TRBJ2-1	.	CASSSTGGSYNEQFF
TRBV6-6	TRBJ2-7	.	CASTTRRDRPYEQYF
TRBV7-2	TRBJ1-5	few	CASSSTGSGPQHF
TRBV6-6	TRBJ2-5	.	CASSYSRSETQYF
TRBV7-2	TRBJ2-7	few	CASSLILGGDYEQYF
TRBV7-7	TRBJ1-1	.	CASTQDQGAYDTEAFF
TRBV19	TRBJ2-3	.	CASSPLTVTSTDTQYF
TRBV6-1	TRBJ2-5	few	CASSEGGRGETQYF
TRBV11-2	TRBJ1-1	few	CASSSRRGDTEAFF
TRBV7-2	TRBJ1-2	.	CASTPSGATRGYTF
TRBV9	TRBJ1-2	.	CASSVDGWAGGYTF
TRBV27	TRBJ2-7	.	CASSLSTGSEQYF
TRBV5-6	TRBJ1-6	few	CASSFSDRPIAPLHF
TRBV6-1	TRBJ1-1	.	CASSTQGLGTEAFF
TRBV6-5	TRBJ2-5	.	CASSRGETQYF
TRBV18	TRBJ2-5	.	CASSPIQGAEQTQYF
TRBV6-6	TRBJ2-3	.	CASGDSSGGSDTQYF
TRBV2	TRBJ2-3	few	CASSTEGVTDTQYF